These 3 T cell receptor beta chains originate from one sample sequenced in a study of blood T cell repertoires in COVID-19. The table came from immunoSEQ multiplex PCR; TCRdb's copy has only in-frame clones and leaves some out. The sample comprises fewer than 150,000 clones, about 80% of which are singletons, and around 17% rests with the top ten. Specimen: peripheral blood. The receptors derive from a woman aged 50 to 65 with acute or convalescent COVID-19.

V usage is TRBV7-9 and J usage is TRBJ1-2, with 7 bases aligning to TRBD1. Trimming at V came to 5 bases and at J to 1 base, leaving 7 bases not matched to a gene. The CDR3 is 15 residues long. Germline CDR1 is SEHNR and CDR2 is FQNEAQ (reference sequence). CDR3: CASSRGQPVNYGYTF. Written as DNA, the CDR3 is TGTGCCAGCAGCCGGGGACAGCCGGTTAACTATGGCTACACCTTC.

The CDR3 region has the DNA TGTGCCGGAGACAGGGGGCCCGTCGCAGCTTTCTTT. It specifies CAGDRGPVAAFF. V gene TRBV30 combines with J gene TRBJ1-1, with 10 nucleotides matching TRBD1. Losses at the gene ends were 8 bases for V and 10 bases for J; bases not matched to a gene: 10. The CDR3 totals 12 residues. CDR1 GTSNPN and CDR2 SVGIG come from the germline V gene (reference sequence). The full variable domain, in which reference TRBV30 and TRBJ1-1 provide the parts outside the CDR3, is SQTIHQWPATLVQPVGSPLSLECTVEGTSNPNLYWYRQAAGRGLQLLFYSVGIGQISSEVPQNLSASRPQDRQFILSSKKLLLSDSGFYLCAGDRGPVAAFFGQGTRLTVV.

V usage is TRBV9 and J usage is TRBJ2-2, with D possibly TRBD1 on 5 matching bases. The germline gives CDR1 SGDLS, CDR2 YYNGEE. V lost 2 bases to trimming and J lost 4 bases, with 15 bases between them. This CDR3 is built from 16 residues. The CDR3 DNA reads as TGTGCCAGCAGCGTTTCCCCAAACCAGGGCACCGGGGAGCTGTTTTTT. Translating it yields CASSVSPNQGTGELFF.